Shown below are 20 T cell receptor beta chains from a single sample sequenced in a study of cytomegalovirus exposure and HLA in healthy donors. Clones were read by immunoSEQ multiplex PCR, and TCRdb kept only the in-frame ones, dropping some. This table has 200,000 to 300,000 clones, roughly 91% appearing once. Sequenced input: PBMCs. These TCRs come from a woman aged 25 to 39 in good health and CMV-seronegative.

The chain uses TRBV5-1 and TRBJ2-4, with 9 bases identical to TRBD2. Germline V lookup: CDR1 SGHRS, CDR2 YFSETQ. The V gene end was trimmed by 9 bases and the J gene end by 8 bases; junction bases not matched to a gene: 6. This CDR3 has 12 amino acids. The CDR3 loop reads CAIRTSVDIQYF. CDR3 bases: TGCGCCATCCGGACTAGCGTAGACATTCAGTACTTC.

The chain uses TRBV5-3 and TRBJ2-5, with D perhaps matching TRBD1 (5 bases). TRBV5-3 is labeled an ORF, and its function is uncertain. The V gene lost 0 bases and the J gene lost 4 bases, with 10 bases spanning the gap. The CDR3 extends over 14 amino acids. CDR3: CARSLVKGPETQYF. CDR3 in DNA: TGTGCCAGAAGCTTGGTTAAGGGGCCAGAGACCCAGTACTTC.

The chain employs TRBV28 and TRBJ2-2, with D perhaps TRBD2 (6 bases). Germline-derived CDR1 and CDR2 are MDHEN and SYDVKM. The V gene lost 3 bases and the J gene lost 4 bases, with 12 bases spanning the gap. The CDR3 length is 15 residues. In DNA form, the CDR3 reads TGTGCCAGCAGTTTCCGCGGGGTCGGCACCGGGGAGCTGTTTTTT. Translating it yields CASSFRGVGTGELFF.

Here the CDR3 reads CASSVDQGNYGYTF. The CDR3, as DNA: TGTGCCAGCAGCGTAGACCAGGGGAACTATGGCTACACCTTC. V gene TRBV9 combines with J gene TRBJ1-2; TRBD1 is a possible D gene (6 bases). The germline V and J ends were trimmed by 0 bases and 2 bases, with 8 bases remaining between them. Germline V gene data show CDR1 as SGDLS and CDR2 as YYNGEE. The CDR3 totals 14 residues.

The chain couples TRBV21-1 to TRBJ1-5. TRBV21-1 is termed a pseudogene. The CDR3 runs to 18 residues. Here the CDR3 reads CASSKAKNRGRGNQPQHF. CDR3 in DNA: TGTGCCAGCAGCAAAGCGAAGAACAGAGGGCGGGGCAATCAGCCCCAGCATTTT.

CDR3 DNA sequence: TGTGCCAGCAGGGGGTCGGGGGGGCAGAATGAAAAACTGTTTTTT. Translating it yields CASRGSGGQNEKLFF. This chain links TRBV27 with TRBJ1-4; TRBD1 is a possible D gene (6 bases). V lost 6 bases and J 5 bases, leaving 16 bases between the germline ends. Looked up from germline, CDR1 is MNHEY and CDR2 is SMNVEV (reference sequence). CDR3 length: 15 amino acids.

The J gene is TRBJ2-7, the V gene TRBV19; 7 bases fit TRBD2. J gave up 3 bases and V 6 bases, and 8 bases lay outside the gene matches. CDR1 and CDR2 from the germline V gene are LNHDA and SQIVND (reference sequence). The CDR3 covers 14 residues. The CDR3, as DNA: TGTGCCAGTAGCCGGGACTATCAAGGCTACGAGCAGTACTTC. It specifies CASSRDYQGYEQYF.

This chain joins TRBV7-9 and TRBJ1-2, with TRBD1 identical over 9 bases. The CDR3 spans 17 residues. V shed 1 base, J shed 5 bases, and the junction held 11 bases outside the gene matches. CDR1 and CDR2 (germline): SEHNR, FQNEAQ (reference sequence). Here the CDR3 reads CASSLGGTGSERYGYTF. The CDR3 DNA is TGTGCCAGCAGCTTAGGGGGGACAGGGTCAGAGAGGTATGGCTACACCTTC.

This chain connects TRBV4-3 to TRBJ2-1, with no clear D. The CDR3 sequence is 16 residues long. From germline, CDR1 is LGHNA and CDR2 YSLEER. V was trimmed by 0 bases and J by 5 bases, leaving 14 bases between them. The CDR3 protein is CASSQDNMGFHNEQFF. DNA of the CDR3: TGCGCCAGCAGCCAAGATAACATGGGGTTCCACAATGAGCAGTTCTTC.

The chain carries TRBV2 and TRBJ1-2, with TRBD1 matching 9 bases. The trim removed 6 bases at V and 4 bases at J, leaving 9 bases unmatched. Per the germline V gene, CDR1 is SNHLY and CDR2 is FYNNEI. The CDR3 totals 15 residues. CDR3 bases: TGTGCCAGCAGAACCGGGACAGGGCCTTTCTATGGCTACACCTTC. Translated, it gives CASRTGTGPFYGYTF.

The chain links TRBV15 to TRBJ2-2; perhaps TRBD1 as D (6 bases). The germline V and J ends were trimmed by 3 bases and 2 bases, with 25 bases remaining between them. Germline loops: CDR1 LNHNV, CDR2 YYDKDF (reference sequence). The CDR3 runs 20 residues. CDR3 sequence: CATSSQGTPGVQGNTGELFF. For the CDR3, the DNA is TGTGCCACCAGCAGTCAAGGGACCCCTGGAGTACAGGGCAACACCGGGGAGCTGTTTTTT.

V gene TRBV5-6 combines with J gene TRBJ2-1, with 10 bases that match TRBD1. The V segment lost 4 bases and the J segment 2 bases; nucleotides outside the gene matches: 3. The germline CDR1 and CDR2 sequences are SGHDT and YYEEEE. This CDR3 has 15 residues. As DNA, the CDR3 is TGTGCCAGCAGCCTGACAGGGGGCCCCTACAATGAGCAGTTCTTC. As protein: CASSLTGGPYNEQFF.

Here the CDR3 reads CASSIGQNSYEQYF. DNA of the CDR3: TGTGCCAGCAGCATCGGACAGAACTCCTACGAGCAGTACTTC. V is TRBV11-3 and J is TRBJ2-7, with D perhaps TRBD1 (6 bases). Trimming shortened V by 5 bases and J by 0 bases, and 11 bases separated the two germline ends. Germline CDR1 reads SGHNT; CDR2 reads YENEEA. The CDR3 runs 14 residues. The whole variable domain, remainder taken from reference TRBV11-3 and TRBJ2-7, is EAGVVQSPRYKIIEKKQPVAFWCNPISGHNTLYWYLQNLGQGPELLIRYENEEAVDDSQLPKDRFSAERLKGVDSTLKIQPAELGDSAVYLCASSIGQNSYEQYFGPGTRLTVT.

V usage is TRBV4-3 and J usage is TRBJ1-1; the match to TRBD1 covers 7 bases. This CDR3 region has 14 residues. CDR1 and CDR2 (germline): LGHNA, YSLEER. V lost 0 bases, J lost 6 bases, and 4 bases stayed unmatched. CDR3 bases: TGCGCCAGCAGCCAAGAGGACAGGAGCCCTGAAGCTTTCTTT. It yields the protein CASSQEDRSPEAFF.

The chain joins TRBV27 to TRBJ2-7, with D perhaps matching TRBD2 (7 bases). CDR3 length equals 15 residues. V shed 2 bases and J shed 2 bases, with 13 bases lying between them. Germline CDR1 reads MNHEY; CDR2 reads SMNVEV (reference sequence). CDR3 sequence: CASSLRGGTTYEQYF. DNA for the CDR3: TGTGCCAGCAGTTTAAGGGGAGGGACAACCTACGAGCAGTACTTC.

CDR3 residues: CASSFWVESGKETQYF. The DNA for the CDR3 is TGTGCCAGCAGTTTCTGGGTAGAGAGCGGGAAGGAGACCCAGTACTTC. The chain combines TRBV28 with TRBJ2-5, with 7 bases that match TRBD2. This CDR3 is built from 16 residues. J was trimmed by 5 bases and V by 3 bases; bases with no gene match: 12. Germline V CDR1 and CDR2: MDHEN, SYDVKM.

The chain links TRBV5-6 to TRBJ2-7, with D possibly matching TRBD1 (6 bases). Between the trimmed V and J ends, which lost 4 bases and 5 bases, there was a span of 19 bases. The germline CDR1 and CDR2 sequences are SGHDT and YYEEEE. The CDR3 consists of 15 residues. CDR3 in DNA: TGTGCCAGCAGCCCCACAGGGTGGGGAAAAGACGAGCAGTACTTC. Encoded protein: CASSPTGWGKDEQYF.

The chain is built from TRBV13 and TRBJ2-5; D gene unclear. The germline V and J ends were trimmed by 5 bases and 2 bases, with 12 bases remaining between them. This CDR3 region has 14 residues. Germline V gene lookup returns CDR1 PRHDT and CDR2 FYEKMQ (reference sequence). This CDR3 reads CASSIPGPQETQYF. The CDR3 nucleotides are TGTGCCAGCAGCATACCGGGCCCTCAAGAGACCCAGTACTTC.

The chain couples TRBV6-5 to TRBJ1-5, with D perhaps TRBD1 (5 bases). Trimming took off 6 bases at V and 5 bases at J, with 14 bases between the two ends. Germline V CDR1 and CDR2: MNHEY, SVGAGI. The CDR3 covers 14 residues. The CDR3 loop is CASSNPGADQPQHF. CDR3 sequence (DNA): TGTGCCAGCAGCAACCCCGGGGCCGATCAGCCCCAGCATTTT.

The chain employs TRBV11-2 and TRBJ2-2, with D perhaps matching TRBD1 (5 bases). Germline loops: CDR1 SGHAT, CDR2 FQNNGV. This CDR3 has 13 residues. The V end lost 5 bases, the J end lost 5 bases, and 9 bases lay between the germline ends. CDR3 region: CASSRQRTGELFF. In DNA form, the CDR3 reads TGTGCCAGCAGCCGACAGCGTACCGGGGAGCTGTTTTTT.